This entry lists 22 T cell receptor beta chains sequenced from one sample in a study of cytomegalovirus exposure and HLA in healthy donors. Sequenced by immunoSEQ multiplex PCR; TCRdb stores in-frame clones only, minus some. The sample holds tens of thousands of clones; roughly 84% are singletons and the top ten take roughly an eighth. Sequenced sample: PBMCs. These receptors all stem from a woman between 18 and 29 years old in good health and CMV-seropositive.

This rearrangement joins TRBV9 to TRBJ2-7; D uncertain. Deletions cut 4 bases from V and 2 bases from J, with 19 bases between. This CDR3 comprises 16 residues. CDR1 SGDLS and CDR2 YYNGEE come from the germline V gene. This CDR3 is CASSQSRVSRPYEQYF. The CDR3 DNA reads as TGTGCCAGCAGCCAGTCTCGAGTTAGCAGACCCTACGAGCAGTACTTC.

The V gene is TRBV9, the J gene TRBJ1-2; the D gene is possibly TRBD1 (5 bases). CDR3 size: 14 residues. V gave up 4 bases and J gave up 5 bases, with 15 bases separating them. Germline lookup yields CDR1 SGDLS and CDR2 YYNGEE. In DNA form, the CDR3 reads TGTGCCAGCAGCCCCGCCCGGGCAGGGTATGGCTACACCTTC. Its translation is CASSPARAGYGYTF.

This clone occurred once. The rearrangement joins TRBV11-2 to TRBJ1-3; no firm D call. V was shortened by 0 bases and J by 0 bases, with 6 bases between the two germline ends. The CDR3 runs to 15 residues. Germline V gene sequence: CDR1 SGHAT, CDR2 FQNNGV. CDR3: CASSLDLFSGNTIYF. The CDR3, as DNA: TGTGCCAGCAGCTTAGACCTGTTCTCTGGAAACACCATATATTTT.

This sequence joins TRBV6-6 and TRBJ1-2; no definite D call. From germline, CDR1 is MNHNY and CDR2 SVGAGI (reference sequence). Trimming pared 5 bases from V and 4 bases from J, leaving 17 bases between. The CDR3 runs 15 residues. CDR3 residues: CASSPLAVLGYGYTF. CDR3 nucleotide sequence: TGTGCCAGCAGTCCGCTGGCGGTTTTAGGCTATGGCTACACCTTC.

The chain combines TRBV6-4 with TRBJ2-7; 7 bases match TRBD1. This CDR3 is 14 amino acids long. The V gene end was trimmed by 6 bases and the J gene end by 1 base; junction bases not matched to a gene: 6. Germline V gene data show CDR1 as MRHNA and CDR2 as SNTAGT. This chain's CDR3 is CASRLGQASYEQYF. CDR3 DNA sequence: TGTGCCAGCAGACTAGGACAGGCATCCTACGAGCAGTACTTC.

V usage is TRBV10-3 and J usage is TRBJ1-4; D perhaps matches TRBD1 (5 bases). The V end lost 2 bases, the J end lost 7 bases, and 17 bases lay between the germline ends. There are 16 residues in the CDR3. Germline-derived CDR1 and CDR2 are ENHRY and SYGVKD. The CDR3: CAISEILGQGSEKLFF. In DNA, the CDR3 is TGTGCCATCAGTGAGATACTGGGGCAGGGCAGTGAAAAACTGTTTTTT.

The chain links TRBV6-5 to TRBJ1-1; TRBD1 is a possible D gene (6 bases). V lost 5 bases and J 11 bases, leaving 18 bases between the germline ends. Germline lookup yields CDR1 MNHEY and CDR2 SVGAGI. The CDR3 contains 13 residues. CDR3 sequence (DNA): TGTGCCAGCAGTGCCCAGCAACAGGGCGCGGCTTTCTTT. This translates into CASSAQQQGAAFF.

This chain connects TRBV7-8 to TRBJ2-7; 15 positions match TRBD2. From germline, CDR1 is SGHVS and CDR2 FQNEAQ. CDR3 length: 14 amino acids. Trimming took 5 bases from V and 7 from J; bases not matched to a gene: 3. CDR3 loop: CASSPGLAGGEQYF. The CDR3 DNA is TGTGCCAGCAGCCCCGGACTAGCGGGGGGGGAGCAGTACTTC.

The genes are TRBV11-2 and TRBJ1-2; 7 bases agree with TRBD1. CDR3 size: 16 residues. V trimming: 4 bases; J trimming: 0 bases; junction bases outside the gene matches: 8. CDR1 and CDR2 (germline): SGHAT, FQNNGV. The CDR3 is CASSSTGQRANYGYTF. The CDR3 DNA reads TGTGCCAGCAGCTCCACGGGACAGCGAGCTAACTATGGCTACACCTTC.

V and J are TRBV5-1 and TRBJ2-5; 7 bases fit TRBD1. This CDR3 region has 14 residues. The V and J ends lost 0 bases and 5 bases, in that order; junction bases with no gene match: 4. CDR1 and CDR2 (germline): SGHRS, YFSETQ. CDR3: CASSLGQGGETQYF. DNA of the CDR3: TGCGCCAGCAGCTTGGGACAGGGTGGGGAGACCCAGTACTTC.

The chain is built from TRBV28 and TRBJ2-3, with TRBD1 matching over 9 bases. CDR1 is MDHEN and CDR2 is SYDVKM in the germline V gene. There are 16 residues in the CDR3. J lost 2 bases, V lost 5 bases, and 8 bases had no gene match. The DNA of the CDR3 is TGTGCCAGCAGTCTAAGGACAGGGGTTAACACAGATACGCAGTATTTT. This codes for CASSLRTGVNTDTQYF. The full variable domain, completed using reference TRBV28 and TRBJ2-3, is DVKVTQSSRYLVKRTGEKVFLECVQDMDHENMFWYRQDPGLGLRLIYFSYDVKMKEKGDIPEGYSVSREKKERFSLILESASTNQTSMYLCASSLRTGVNTDTQYFGPGTRLTVL.

CDR3 sequence: CASSLVQRGYTDTQYF. The CDR3 coding sequence is TGTGCCAGCAGCTTAGTCCAGCGGGGGTACACAGATACGCAGTATTTT. The chain links TRBV7-9 to TRBJ2-3, with 8 bases aligning to TRBD2. This CDR3 has 16 residues. The V gene's germline CDR1 is SEHNR and CDR2 FQNEAQ (reference sequence). The V gene end was trimmed by 1 base and the J gene end by 2 bases; junction bases not matched to a gene: 5. Complete variable domain (other parts from reference TRBV7-9 and TRBJ2-3): DTGVSQNPRHKITKRGQNVTFRCDPISEHNRLYWYRQTLGQGPEFLTYFQNEAQLEKSRLLSDRFSAERPKGSFSTLEIQRTEQGDSAMYLCASSLVQRGYTDTQYFGPGTRLTVL.

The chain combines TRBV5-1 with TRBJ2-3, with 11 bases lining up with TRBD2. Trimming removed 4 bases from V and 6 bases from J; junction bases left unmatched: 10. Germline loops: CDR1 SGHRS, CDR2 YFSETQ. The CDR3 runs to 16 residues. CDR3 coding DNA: TGCGCCAGCAGCCTAGCGGGGGGCCCGGCGGTGGATACGCAGTATTTT. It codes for CASSLAGGPAVDTQYF.

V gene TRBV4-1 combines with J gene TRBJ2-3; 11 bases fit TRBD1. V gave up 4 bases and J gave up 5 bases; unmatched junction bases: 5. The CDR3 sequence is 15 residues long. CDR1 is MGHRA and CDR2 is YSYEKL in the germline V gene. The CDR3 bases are TGCGCCAGCAGCCCCGGACAGGGGGCAGGAGATACGCAGTATTTT. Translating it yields CASSPGQGAGDTQYF.

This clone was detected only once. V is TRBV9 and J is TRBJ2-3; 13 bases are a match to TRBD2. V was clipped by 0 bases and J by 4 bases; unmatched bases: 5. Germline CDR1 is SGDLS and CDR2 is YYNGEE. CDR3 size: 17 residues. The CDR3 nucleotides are TGTGCCAGCAGCGTAGGGGTACTAGCGGGGGGGCCAGATACGCAGTATTTT. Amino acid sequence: CASSVGVLAGGPDTQYF.

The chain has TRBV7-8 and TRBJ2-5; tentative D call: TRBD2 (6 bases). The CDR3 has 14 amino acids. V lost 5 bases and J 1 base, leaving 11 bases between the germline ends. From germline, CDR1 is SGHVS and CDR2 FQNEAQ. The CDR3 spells CASSPPGGQETQYF. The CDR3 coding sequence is TGTGCCAGCAGCCCACCCGGGGGCCAAGAGACCCAGTACTTC.

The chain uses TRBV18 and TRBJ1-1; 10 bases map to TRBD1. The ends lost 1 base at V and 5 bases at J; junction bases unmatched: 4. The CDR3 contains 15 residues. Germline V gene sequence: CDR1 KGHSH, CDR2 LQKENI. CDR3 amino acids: CASSPRGQGETEAFF. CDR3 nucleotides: TGTGCCAGCTCACCACGAGGACAGGGGGAAACTGAAGCTTTCTTT.

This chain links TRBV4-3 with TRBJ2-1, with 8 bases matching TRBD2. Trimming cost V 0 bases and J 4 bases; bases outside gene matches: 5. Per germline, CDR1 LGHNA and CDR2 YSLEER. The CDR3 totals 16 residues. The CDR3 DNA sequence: TGCGCCAGCAGCCAAGATAGGACTAGCAGATACAATGAGCAGTTCTTC. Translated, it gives CASSQDRTSRYNEQFF.

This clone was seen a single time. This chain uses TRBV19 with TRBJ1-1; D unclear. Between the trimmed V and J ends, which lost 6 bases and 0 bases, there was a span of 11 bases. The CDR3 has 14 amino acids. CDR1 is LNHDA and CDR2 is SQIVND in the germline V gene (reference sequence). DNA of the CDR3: TGTGCCAGTAGGCCGGTGGCGGTGAACACTGAAGCTTTCTTT. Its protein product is CASRPVAVNTEAFF.

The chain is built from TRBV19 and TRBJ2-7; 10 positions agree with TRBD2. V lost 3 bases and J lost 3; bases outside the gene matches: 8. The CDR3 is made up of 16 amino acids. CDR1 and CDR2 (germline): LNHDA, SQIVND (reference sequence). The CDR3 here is CASSIGASGGVYEQYF. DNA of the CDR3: TGTGCCAGTAGTATCGGGGCTAGCGGGGGAGTCTACGAGCAGTACTTC.

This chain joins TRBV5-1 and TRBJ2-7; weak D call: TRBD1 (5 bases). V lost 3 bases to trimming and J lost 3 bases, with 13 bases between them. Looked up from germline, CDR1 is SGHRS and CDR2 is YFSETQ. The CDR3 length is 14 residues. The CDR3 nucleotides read TGCGCCAGCAGCTCTAAGACAGTGGACTACGAGCAGTACTTC. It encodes CASSSKTVDYEQYF.

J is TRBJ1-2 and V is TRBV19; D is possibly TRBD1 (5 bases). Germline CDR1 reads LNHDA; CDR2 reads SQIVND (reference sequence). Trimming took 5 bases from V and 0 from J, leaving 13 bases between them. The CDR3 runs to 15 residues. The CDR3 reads CASSSKTDTNYGYTF. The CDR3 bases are TGTGCCAGTAGTTCCAAGACAGACACTAACTATGGCTACACCTTC.